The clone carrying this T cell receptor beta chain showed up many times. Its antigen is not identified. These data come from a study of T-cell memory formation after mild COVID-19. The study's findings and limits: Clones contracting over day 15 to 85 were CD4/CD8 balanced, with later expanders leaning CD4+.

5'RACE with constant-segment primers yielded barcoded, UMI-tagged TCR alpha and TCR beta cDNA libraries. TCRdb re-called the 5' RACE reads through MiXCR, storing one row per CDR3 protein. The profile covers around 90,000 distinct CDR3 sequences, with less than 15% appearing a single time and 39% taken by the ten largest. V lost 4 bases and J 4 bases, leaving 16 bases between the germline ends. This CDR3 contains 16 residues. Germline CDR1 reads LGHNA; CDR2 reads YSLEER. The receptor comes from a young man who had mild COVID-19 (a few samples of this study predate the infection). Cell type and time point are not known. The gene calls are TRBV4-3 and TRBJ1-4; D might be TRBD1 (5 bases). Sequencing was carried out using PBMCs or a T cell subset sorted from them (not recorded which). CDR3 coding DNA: TGCGCCAGCAGCCCAAACGAGGGGTCGGGTAATGAAAAACTGTTTTTT. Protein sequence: CASSPNEGSGNEKLFF.